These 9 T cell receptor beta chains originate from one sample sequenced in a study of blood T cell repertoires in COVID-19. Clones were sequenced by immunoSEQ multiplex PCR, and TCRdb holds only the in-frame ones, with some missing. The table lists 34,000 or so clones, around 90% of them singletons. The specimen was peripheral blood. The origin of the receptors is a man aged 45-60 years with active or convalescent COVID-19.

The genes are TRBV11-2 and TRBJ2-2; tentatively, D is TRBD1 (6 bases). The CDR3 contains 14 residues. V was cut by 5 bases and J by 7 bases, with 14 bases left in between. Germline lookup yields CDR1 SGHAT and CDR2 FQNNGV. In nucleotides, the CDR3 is TGTGCCAGCAGCCCAGGGGCGCTAGGCGGGGAGCTGTTTTTT. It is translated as CASSPGALGGELFF.

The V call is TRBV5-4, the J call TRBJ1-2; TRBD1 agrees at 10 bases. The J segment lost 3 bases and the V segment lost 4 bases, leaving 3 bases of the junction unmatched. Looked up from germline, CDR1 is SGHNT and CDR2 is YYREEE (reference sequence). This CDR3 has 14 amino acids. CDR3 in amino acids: CASSPGQGYYGYTF. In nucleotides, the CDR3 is TGTGCCAGCAGCCCGGGACAGGGGTACTATGGCTACACCTTC.

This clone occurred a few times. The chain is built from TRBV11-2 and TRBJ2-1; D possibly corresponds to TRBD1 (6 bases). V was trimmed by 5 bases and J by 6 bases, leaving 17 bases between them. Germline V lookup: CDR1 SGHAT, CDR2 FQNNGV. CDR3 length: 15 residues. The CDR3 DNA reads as TGTGCCAGCAGCCCATATGCAGGGGCAGGCAATGAGCAGTTCTTC. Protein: CASSPYAGAGNEQFF. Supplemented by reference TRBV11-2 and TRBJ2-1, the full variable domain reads EAGVAQSPRYKIIEKRQSVAFWCNPISGHATLYWYQQILGQGPKLLIQFQNNGVVDDSQLPKDRFSAERLKGVDSTLKIQPAKLEDSAVYLCASSPYAGAGNEQFFGPGTRLTVL.

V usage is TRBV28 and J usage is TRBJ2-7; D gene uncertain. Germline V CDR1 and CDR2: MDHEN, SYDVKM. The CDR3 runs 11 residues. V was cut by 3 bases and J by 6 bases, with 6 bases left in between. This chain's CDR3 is CASSFRAEQYF. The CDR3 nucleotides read TGTGCCAGCAGTTTTCGAGCCGAGCAGTACTTC. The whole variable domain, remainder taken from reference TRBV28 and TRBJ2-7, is DVKVTQSSRYLVKRTGEKVFLECVQDMDHENMFWYRQDPGLGLRLIYFSYDVKMKEKGDIPEGYSVSREKKERFSLILESASTNQTSMYLCASSFRAEQYFGPGTRLTVT.

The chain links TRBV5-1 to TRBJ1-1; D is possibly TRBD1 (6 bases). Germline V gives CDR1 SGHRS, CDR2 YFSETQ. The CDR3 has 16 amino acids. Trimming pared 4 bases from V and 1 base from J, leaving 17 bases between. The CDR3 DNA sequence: TGCGCCAGCAGCCTACACCCTGGACAGAAGAACACTGAAGCTTTCTTT. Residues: CASSLHPGQKNTEAFF.

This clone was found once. The chain's CDR3 is CASSPTARYEKLFF. The DNA of the CDR3 is TGTGCCAGCAGTCCGACAGCACGATATGAAAAACTGTTTTTT. The rearrangement links TRBV6-5 to TRBJ1-4; D is possibly TRBD1 (5 bases). Trimming removed 5 bases at V and 6 bases at J, with 13 bases between. The germline gives CDR1 MNHEY, CDR2 SVGAGI. The CDR3 length is 14 residues.

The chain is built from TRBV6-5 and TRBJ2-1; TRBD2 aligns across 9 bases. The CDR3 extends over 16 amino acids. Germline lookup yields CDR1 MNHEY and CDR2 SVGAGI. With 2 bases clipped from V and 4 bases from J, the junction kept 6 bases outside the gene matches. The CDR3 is CASSYRRTSEYNEQFF. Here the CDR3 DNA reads TGTGCCAGCAGTTACAGGAGGACTAGCGAATACAATGAGCAGTTCTTC.

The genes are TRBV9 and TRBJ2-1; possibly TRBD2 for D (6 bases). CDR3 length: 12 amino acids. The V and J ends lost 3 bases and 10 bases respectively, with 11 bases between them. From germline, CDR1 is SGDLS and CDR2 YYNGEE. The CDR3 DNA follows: TGTGCCAGCAGCGGTTTTAGCGGCGAGCAGTTCTTC. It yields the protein CASSGFSGEQFF. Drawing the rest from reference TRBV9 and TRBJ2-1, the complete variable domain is DSGVTQTPKHLITATGQRVTLRCSPRSGDLSVYWYQQSLDQGLQFLIQYYNGEERAKGNILERFSAQQFPDLHSELNLSSLELGDSALYFCASSGFSGEQFFGPGTRLTVL.

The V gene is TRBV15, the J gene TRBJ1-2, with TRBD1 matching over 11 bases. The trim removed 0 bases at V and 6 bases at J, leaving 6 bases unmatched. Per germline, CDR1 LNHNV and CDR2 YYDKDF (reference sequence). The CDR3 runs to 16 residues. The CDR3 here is CATSRDMGTGGDGYTF. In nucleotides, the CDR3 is TGTGCCACCAGCAGAGATATGGGGACAGGGGGTGATGGCTACACCTTC.